This TCR beta chain comes out of a study of blood T cells in healthy people across ages. General study results and limits: Researchers report that TCR beta diversity correlated strongly with naive T cell percentage. A roughly linear age-dependent decrease characterized TCR beta diversity per million T cells.

Extractions gave at least 5 micrograms of total RNA per sample. The germline gives CDR1 MGHRA, CDR2 YSYEKL. V lost 0 bases to trimming and J lost 9 bases, with 15 bases between them. The CDR3 contains 15 residues. As for this clonotype: The antigen is undetermined.

PCR was performed a second time for about 7 to 12 cycles using a sample-barcoded 5' primer and a J-beta primer mix. The template-switch adaptor, which had 12 random nucleotides, put a tag on each cDNA molecule. TCRdb itself ran the 5' RACE reads through MiXCR, one entry per CDR3 protein. The sample has approximately 1.5 million distinct CDR3 sequences, 34% seen once; the top ten hold about 11%. The J gene is TRBJ2-1, the V gene TRBV4-1, with D uncertain. The sequenced material came from blood. This TCR derives from a woman aged 25 to 45 in good health. The CDR3 DNA is TGCGCCAGCAGCCAAGATACCCCCGAGGTGAGTGAGCAGTTCTTC. It translates to CASSQDTPEVSEQFF.